This T cell receptor (beta chain) appears in the sequencing data of a study of cytomegalovirus exposure and HLA in healthy donors. A remark on this clone: Its antigen is still unknown.

60 Vbeta and 13 Jbeta primers were used in PCR. Profiling relied on immunoSEQ multiplex PCR, and the TCRdb table lists in-frame clones only, not all of them. The sample shows some 200,000 clones, around 86% of them seen only once. Germline CDR1 SGHVS, CDR2 FQNEAQ. The V end lost 6 bases, the J end lost 4 bases, and 6 bases lay between the germline ends. The CDR3 extends over 12 amino acids. General study points: TCR beta chains associated with HLA were, in a later analysis, more clonally expanded than equally common others. What was likely a sequencing artifact was a cluster of highly shared sequence variants.

All donors participated as healthy donors of bone marrow. The chain has TRBV7-8 and TRBJ2-2; D unresolved. The TCR originated in a woman in her late teens or twenties in good health and CMV-seronegative. Sequencing input: PBMCs. CDR3 in amino acids: CASRYGTGELFF. In DNA form, the CDR3 reads TGTGCCAGCAGATACGGCACCGGGGAGCTGTTTTTT.